The sample holds a few counts of the clone carrying this T cell receptor beta chain. TCRdb re-analyzed the PCR reads using MiXCR. Among 13,000 or so clones, 28% were seen once, and the ten largest hold about 12%. This specimen belongs to a study of metastatic and nonmetastatic thyroid tumors. No patient had received any treatment before thyroid surgery. The germline V and J ends were trimmed by 5 bases and 7 bases, with 12 bases remaining between them. Germline V gene data show CDR1 as MRHNA and CDR2 as SNTAGT. The CDR3 is 14 amino acids. This sequence originates from a female donor with papillary thyroid cancer or a benign thyroid nodule (not recorded which). Some clones in this sample may be carry-over from other donors' samples. Specimen: tumor tissue. The chain is built from TRBV6-4 and TRBJ1-6, with D maybe TRBD1 (5 bases). As DNA, the CDR3 is TGTGCCAGCAGTACGGGCAGGGAGAATTCACCCCTCCACTTT. It encodes CASSTGRENSPLHF.